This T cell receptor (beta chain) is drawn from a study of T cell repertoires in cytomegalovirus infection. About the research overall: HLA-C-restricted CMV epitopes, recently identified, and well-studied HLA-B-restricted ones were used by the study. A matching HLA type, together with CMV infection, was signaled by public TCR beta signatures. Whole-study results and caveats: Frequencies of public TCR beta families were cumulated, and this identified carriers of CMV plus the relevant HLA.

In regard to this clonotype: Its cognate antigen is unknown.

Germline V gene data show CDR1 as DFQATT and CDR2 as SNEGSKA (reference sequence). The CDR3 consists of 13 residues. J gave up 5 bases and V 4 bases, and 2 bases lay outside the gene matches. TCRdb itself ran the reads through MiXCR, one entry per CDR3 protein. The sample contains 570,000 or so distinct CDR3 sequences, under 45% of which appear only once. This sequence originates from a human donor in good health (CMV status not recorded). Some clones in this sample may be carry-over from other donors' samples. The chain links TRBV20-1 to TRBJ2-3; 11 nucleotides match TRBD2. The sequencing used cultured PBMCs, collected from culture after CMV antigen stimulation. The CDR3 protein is CSATGTSGDTQYF. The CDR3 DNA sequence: TGCAGTGCTACTGGGACTAGCGGAGATACGCAGTATTTT.